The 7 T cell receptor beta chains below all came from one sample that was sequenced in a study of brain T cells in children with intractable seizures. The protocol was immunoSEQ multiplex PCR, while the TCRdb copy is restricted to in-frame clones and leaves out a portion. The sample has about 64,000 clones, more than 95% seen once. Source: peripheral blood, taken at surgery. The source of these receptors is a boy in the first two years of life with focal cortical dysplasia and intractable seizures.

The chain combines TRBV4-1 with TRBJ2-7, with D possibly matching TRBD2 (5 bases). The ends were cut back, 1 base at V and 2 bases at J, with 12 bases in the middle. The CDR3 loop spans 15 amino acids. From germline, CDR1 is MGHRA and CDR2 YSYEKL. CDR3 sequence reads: CASSQAASLAYEQYF. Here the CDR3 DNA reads TGCGCCAGCAGCCAAGCGGCTAGCTTGGCCTACGAGCAGTACTTC.

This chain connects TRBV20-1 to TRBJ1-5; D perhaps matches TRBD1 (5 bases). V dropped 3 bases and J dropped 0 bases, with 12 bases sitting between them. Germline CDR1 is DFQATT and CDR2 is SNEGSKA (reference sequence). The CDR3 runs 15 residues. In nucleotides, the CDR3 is TGCAGTGCTAGTTACTGGGGGAGTAGCAATCAGCCCCAGCATTTT. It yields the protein CSASYWGSSNQPQHF.

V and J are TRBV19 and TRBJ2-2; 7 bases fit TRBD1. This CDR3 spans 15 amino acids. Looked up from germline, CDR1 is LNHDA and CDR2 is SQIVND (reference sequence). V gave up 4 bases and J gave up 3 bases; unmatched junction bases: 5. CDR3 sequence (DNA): TGTGCCAGTAGTACTCCGGGACAGCACACCGGGGAGCTGTTTTTT. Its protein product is CASSTPGQHTGELFF.

In DNA, the CDR3 is TGTGCCAGCGGTAGCACCTACTACGAGCAGTACTTC. It codes for CASGSTYYEQYF. The gene calls are TRBV6-5 and TRBJ2-7; D unresolved. The germline V gene encodes CDR1 MNHEY and CDR2 SVGAGI. V lost 8 bases, J lost 3 bases, and 11 bases lay in between. This CDR3 region has 12 residues.

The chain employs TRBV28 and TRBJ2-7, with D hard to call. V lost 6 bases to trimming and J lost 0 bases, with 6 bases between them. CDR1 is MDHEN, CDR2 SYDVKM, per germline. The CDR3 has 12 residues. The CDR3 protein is CASRTSSYEQYF. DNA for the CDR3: TGTGCCAGCAGGACAAGCTCCTACGAGCAGTACTTC. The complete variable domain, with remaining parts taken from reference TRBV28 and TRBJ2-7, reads DVKVTQSSRYLVKRTGEKVFLECVQDMDHENMFWYRQDPGLGLRLIYFSYDVKMKEKGDIPEGYSVSREKKERFSLILESASTNQTSMYLCASRTSSYEQYFGPGTRLTVT.

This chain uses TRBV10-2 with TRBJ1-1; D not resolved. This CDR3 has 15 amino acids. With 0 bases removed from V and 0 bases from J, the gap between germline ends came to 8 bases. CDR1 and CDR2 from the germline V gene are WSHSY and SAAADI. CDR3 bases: TGCGCCAGCAGTGAGTCGTGGGCCATGAACACTGAAGCTTTCTTT. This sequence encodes CASSESWAMNTEAFF.

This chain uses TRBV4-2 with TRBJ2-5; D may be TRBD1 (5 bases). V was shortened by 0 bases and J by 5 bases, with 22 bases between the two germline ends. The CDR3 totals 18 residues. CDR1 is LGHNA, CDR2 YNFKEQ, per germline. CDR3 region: CASSQEGSGRKGQETQYF. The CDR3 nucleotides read TGTGCCAGCAGCCAAGAAGGCTCGGGTCGGAAGGGGCAGGAGACCCAGTACTTC.